The 9 T cell receptor beta chains reported below all come from one sample, sequenced in a study of Ad26.COV2.S vaccination and SARS-CoV-2 variants. The assay was immunoSEQ multiplex PCR, and TCRdb's table has in-frame clones only and misses some. The sample records about 350,000 clones, roughly nine tenths being singletons. Noted treatment: some 20 received Ad26.COV2.S at low or high dose, single or two shots; 5 received placebo; per-sample allocation not given. Sampling was performed 63 days after the first vaccine or placebo injection. The specimen comprised peripheral blood, sampled in a trial of Ad26.COV2.S vaccine versus placebo. All receptors derive from a person between 18 and 65 years old who received the Ad26.COV2.S COVID-19 vaccine or a placebo.

The chain is built from TRBV20-1 and TRBJ2-2; tentatively, D is TRBD1 or TRBD2 (5 bases each). Germline CDR1 and CDR2: DFQATT and SNEGSKA (reference sequence). Trimming removed 3 bases from V and 6 bases from J, with 20 bases in between. The CDR3 spans 16 residues. The chain's CDR3 is CSASTQEMRGAGELFF. DNA for the CDR3: TGCAGTGCTAGTACACAGGAAATGCGAGGGGCCGGGGAGCTGTTTTTT.

The V call is TRBV30, the J call TRBJ2-7; either TRBD1 or TRBD2 may supply D (5 bases each). This CDR3 has 12 amino acids. Germline CDR1 and CDR2: GTSNPN and SVGIG (reference sequence). Trimming shortened V by 0 bases and J by 8 bases, and 11 bases separated the two germline ends. The CDR3 loop reads CAWSVGGVKQYF. CDR3 nucleotide sequence: TGTGCCTGGAGTGTTGGGGGAGTTAAGCAGTACTTC.

This clone appeared once. The chain links TRBV7-9 to TRBJ2-2, with D perhaps TRBD2 (6 bases). V was cut by 2 bases and J by 1 base, with 8 bases left in between. The CDR3 consists of 15 residues. From germline, CDR1 is SEHNR and CDR2 FQNEAQ (reference sequence). The CDR3 here is CASSLMGGNTGELFF. DNA for the CDR3: TGTGCCAGCAGCTTAATGGGGGGGAACACCGGGGAGCTGTTTTTT.

The chain has TRBV29-1 and TRBJ2-1, with D possibly matching TRBD2 (5 bases). Germline assignment: CDR1 SQVTM and CDR2 ANQGSEA. V lost 3 bases and J 9 bases, leaving 15 bases between the germline ends. The CDR3 has 13 amino acids. The CDR3 nucleotides read TGCAGCGTTGACCTAGCCCGGCACAGTGAGCAGTTCTTC. Translating gives CSVDLARHSEQFF.

The rearrangement links TRBV11-3 to TRBJ2-3; D perhaps matches TRBD2 (7 bases). The germline CDR1 and CDR2 sequences are SGHNT and YENEEA. V was shortened by 0 bases and J by 1 base, with 14 bases between the two germline ends. CDR3 length: 17 amino acids. This CDR3 is CASSLDRGALGTDTQYF. For the CDR3, the DNA is TGTGCCAGCAGCTTAGATCGGGGGGCCTTAGGCACAGATACGCAGTATTTT.

The chain has TRBV30 and TRBJ2-4; TRBD2 agrees at 11 bases. The CDR3 sequence is 15 residues long. Per germline, CDR1 GTSNPN and CDR2 SVGIG (reference sequence). Trimming removed 4 bases from V and 5 bases from J; junction bases left unmatched: 7. The CDR3 region has the DNA TGTGCCTGGATCCCTCCGACTAGCGGGGAAAACATTCAGTACTTC. This translates into CAWIPPTSGENIQYF.

This chain uses TRBV2 with TRBJ2-5; the D call may be TRBD1 or TRBD2 (5 bases each). V lost 0 bases and J lost 5, with 16 bases in between. The CDR3 totals 16 residues. Germline values: CDR1 SNHLY, CDR2 FYNNEI. In DNA, the CDR3 is TGTGCCAGCAGTGAAGCGAGTTTCGGGGCGCAGGAGACCCAGTACTTC. It yields the protein CASSEASFGAQETQYF.

The chain carries TRBV3-1 (or the pseudogene TRBV3-2) and TRBJ2-5, with TRBD2 matching over 11 bases. J lost 1 base, V lost 0 bases, and 4 bases had no gene match. Germline V lookup: CDR1 LGHDT, CDR2 YNNKEL (reference sequence). The CDR3 runs 17 residues. The CDR3 here is CASSQDLLAGAQETQYF. CDR3 nucleotide sequence: TGTGCCAGCAGCCAAGATTTACTAGCGGGGGCCCAAGAGACCCAGTACTTC.

CDR3 amino acids: CASSLFSNEKLFF. The CDR3 DNA follows: TGTGCCAGCAGCCTCTTTTCGAATGAAAAACTGTTTTTT. The chain employs TRBV7-2 and TRBJ1-4; D uncertain. Germline V gives CDR1 SGHTA, CDR2 FQGNSA. V lost 5 bases to trimming and J lost 5 bases, with 9 bases between them. There are 13 residues in the CDR3.